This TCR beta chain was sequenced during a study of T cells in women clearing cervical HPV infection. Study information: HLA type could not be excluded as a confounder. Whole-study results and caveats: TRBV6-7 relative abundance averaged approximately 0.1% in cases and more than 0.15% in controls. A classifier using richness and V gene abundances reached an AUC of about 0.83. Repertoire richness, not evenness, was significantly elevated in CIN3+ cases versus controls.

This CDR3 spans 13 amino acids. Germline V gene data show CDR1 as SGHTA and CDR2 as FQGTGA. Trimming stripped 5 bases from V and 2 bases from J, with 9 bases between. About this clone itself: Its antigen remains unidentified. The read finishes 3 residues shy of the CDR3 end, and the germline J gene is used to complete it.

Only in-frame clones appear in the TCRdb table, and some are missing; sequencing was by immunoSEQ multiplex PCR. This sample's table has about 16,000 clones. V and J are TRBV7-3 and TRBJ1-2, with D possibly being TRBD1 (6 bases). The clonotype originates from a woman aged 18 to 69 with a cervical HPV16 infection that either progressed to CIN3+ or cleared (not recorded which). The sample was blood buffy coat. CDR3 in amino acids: CASSRTANYGYTF. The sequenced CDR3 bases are TGTGCCAGCAGCCGGACAGCAAACTATGGC.